This paragraph reports one T cell receptor beta chain. Its antigen is not identified. J lost 8 bases, V lost 6 bases, and 11 bases had no gene match. The CDR3 has 14 amino acids. The authors incorporated unique molecular identifiers into the TCR beta cDNA libraries. Yield was some 540,000 cDNA molecules from approximately 0.95 to 9.8 million T cells. Each CDR3 protein is one row after TCRdb ran MiXCR on the PCR reads. The table shows 450,000 to 700,000 distinct CDR3 sequences, with around 40% occurring only once. The data were obtained in a study of post-analysis software for immune sequencing data. Study overall: In terms of disease course, relapsing-remitting, secondary progressive and progressive-relapsing multiple sclerosis were included. Study findings and constraints: The F measure placed samples prepared in the same batch into strongly shared clusters. Five TRBV segments, including TRBV5-6, TRBV5-1 and TRBV20-1, were more frequent in patients than controls. When compared against controls, multiple sclerosis patients showed significantly lower normalized Chao1 diversity.

The chain recombines TRBV12-3 or TRBV12-4 with TRBJ1-2; TRBD1 matches at 8 bases. Sequencing input: blood. The source of this sequence is a girl under 18 with multiple sclerosis. CDR3 loop: CASRATGDTWGYTF. The CDR3 DNA is TGTGCCAGCAGAGCGACAGGGGATACTTGGGGCTACACCTTC.